This entry is about one TCR beta chain. The antigen is undetermined. The CDR3 contains 15 residues. Germline CDR1 SGHRS, CDR2 YFSETQ. Trimming took 2 bases from V and 5 from J; bases not matched to a gene: 5. This specimen belongs to a study of OX40 agonist ivuxolimab in advanced cancers. Study as a whole: Patients were under 90% male with ages roughly 20 to 85, mean about 60. Roughly two fifths of patients had received prior checkpoint inhibitor therapy.

Findings and limits, study-wide: Both blood CD4+ and CD8+ T cells showed clonal growth by week 6 at 0.1 to 3.0 mg/kg.

This table comes from immunoSEQ multiplex PCR, and its TCRdb copy is limited to in-frame clones, with some not included. The sample lists about 73,000 clones; about 87% were seen once. Patients had blood sampled at baseline and again on cycle 4 day 1 and cycle 7 day 1. This TCR was recovered from an adult with an advanced solid tumor such as melanoma, head and neck, liver or kidney cancer. V usage is TRBV5-1 and J usage is TRBJ2-2; 8 bases align to TRBD2. This material consisted of CD4+ or CD8+ T cells sorted from blood, taken in a trial of the OX40 agonist ivuxolimab. The DNA for the CDR3 is TGCGCCAGCAGCTTCGGGACTAGTTTGACCGGGGAGCTGTTTTTT. Translating gives CASSFGTSLTGELFF.